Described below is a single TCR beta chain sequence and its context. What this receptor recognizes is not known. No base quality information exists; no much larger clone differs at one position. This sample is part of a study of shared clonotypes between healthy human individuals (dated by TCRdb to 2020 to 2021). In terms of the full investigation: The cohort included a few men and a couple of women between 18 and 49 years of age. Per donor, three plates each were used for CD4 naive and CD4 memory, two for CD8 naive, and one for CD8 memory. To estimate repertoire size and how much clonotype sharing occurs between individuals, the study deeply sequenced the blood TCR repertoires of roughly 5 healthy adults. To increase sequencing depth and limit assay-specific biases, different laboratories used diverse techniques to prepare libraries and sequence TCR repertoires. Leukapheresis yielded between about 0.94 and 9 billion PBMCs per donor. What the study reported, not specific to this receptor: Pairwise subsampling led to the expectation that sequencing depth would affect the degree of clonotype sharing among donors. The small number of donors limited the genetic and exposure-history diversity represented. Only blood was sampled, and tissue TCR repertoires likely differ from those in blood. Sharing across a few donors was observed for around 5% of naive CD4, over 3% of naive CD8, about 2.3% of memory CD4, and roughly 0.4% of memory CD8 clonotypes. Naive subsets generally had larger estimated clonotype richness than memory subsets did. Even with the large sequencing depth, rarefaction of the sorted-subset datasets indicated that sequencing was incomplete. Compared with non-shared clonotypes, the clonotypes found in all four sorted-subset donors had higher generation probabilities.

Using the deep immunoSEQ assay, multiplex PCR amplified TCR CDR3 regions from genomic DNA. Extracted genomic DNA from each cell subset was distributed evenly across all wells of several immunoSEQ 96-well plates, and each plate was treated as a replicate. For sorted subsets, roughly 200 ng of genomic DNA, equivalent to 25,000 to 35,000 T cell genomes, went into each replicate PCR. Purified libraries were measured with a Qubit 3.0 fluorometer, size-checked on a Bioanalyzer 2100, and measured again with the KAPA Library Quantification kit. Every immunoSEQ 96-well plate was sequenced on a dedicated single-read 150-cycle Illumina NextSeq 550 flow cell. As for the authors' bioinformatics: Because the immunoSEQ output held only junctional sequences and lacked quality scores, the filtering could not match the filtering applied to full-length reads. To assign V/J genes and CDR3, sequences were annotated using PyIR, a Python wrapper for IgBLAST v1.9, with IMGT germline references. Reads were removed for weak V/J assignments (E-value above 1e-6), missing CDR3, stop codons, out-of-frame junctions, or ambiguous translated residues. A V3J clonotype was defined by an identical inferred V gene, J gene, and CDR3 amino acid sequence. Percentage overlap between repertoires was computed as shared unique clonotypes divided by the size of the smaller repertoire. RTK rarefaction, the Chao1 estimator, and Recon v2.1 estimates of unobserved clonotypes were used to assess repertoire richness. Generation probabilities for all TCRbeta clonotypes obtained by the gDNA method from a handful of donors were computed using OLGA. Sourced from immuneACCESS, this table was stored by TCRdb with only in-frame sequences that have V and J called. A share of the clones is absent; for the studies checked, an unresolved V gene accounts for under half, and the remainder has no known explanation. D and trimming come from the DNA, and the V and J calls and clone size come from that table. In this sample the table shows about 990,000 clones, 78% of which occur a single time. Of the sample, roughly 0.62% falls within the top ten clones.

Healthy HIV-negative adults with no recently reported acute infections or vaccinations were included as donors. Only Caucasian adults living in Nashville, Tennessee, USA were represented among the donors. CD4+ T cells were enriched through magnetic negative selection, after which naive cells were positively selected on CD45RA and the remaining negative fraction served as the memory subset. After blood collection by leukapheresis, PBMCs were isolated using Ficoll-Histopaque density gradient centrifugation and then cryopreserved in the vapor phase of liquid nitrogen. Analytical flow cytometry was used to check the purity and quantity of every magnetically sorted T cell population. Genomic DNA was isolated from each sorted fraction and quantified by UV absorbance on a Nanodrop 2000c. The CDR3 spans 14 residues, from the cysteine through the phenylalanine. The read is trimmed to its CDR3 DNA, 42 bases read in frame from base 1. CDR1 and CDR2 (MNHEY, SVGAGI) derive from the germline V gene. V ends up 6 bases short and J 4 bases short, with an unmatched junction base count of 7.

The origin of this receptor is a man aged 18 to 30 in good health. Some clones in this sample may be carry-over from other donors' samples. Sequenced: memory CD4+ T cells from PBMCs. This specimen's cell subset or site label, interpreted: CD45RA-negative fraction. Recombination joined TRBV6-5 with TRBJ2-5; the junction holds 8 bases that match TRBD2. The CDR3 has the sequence CASRAGGFSETQYF. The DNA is TGTGCCAGCAGGGCGGGGGGATTCTCAGAGACCCAGTACTTC.